The 2 T cell receptor beta chains given below trace back to one sample, sequenced in a study of blood T cell repertoires in COVID-19 (dated by TCRdb to the early 2020s). Library preparation used the immunoSEQ multiplex PCR assay. Held by TCRdb, this immuneACCESS table contains in-frame sequences only and omits some clones. Under half of the omission traces to an unresolved V gene where checked; the cause of the rest is unknown. This sample comprises a few hundred thousand clones, 90% of them detected only once. 1.5% to 2% of the sample is held by the ten biggest clonotypes. The sequenced material came from PBMCs or T cells enriched from blood (not recorded which). The source is a woman between 18 and 29 years old with acute COVID-19.

This chain links TRBV5-5 with TRBJ2-1; D is unresolved. V was clipped by 0 bases and J by 7 bases, with 2 bases between them. The length of the CDR3 is 11 residues. Looked up from germline, CDR1 is SGHKS and CDR2 is YYEKEE (reference sequence). The CDR3 DNA reads TGTGCCAGCAGCTTGGCAAATGAGCAGTTCTTC. This encodes CASSLANEQFF. Full variable domain (outside the CDR3, taken from reference TRBV5-5 and TRBJ2-1): DAGVTQSPTHLIKTRGQQVTLRCSPISGHKSVSWYQQVLGQGPQFIFQYYEKEERGRGNFPDRFSARQFPNYSSELNVNALLLGDSALYLCASSLANEQFFGPGTRLTVL.

This chain joins TRBV19 and TRBJ2-7; D uncertain. Germline lookup yields CDR1 LNHDA and CDR2 SQIVND (reference sequence). Trimming left V 3 bases short and J 2 bases short, with 5 bases between. This CDR3 contains 12 residues. The CDR3 spells CASSIDTYEQYF. CDR3 nucleotide sequence: TGTGCCAGTAGTATTGACACCTACGAGCAGTACTTC.